The source of this T cell receptor (beta chain) is a study of blood T cell repertoires in COVID-19. Overall study: Sources were T cells, B-cell-depleted T cells, or PBMCs; the material itself was cDNA or gDNA.

TCRdb's table, derived via immunoSEQ multiplex PCR, lists solely in-frame clones and lacks some. Of 20,000 to 25,000 clones in the sample, nearly 75% are singletons; the top ten hold about a fifth. Germline loops: CDR1 SGDLS, CDR2 YYNGEE. Trimming shortened V by 4 bases and J by 1 base, and 12 bases separated the two germline ends. CDR3 size: 15 residues. Input material: peripheral blood. The rearrangement joins TRBV9 to TRBJ1-3, with D perhaps TRBD1 (5 bases). The receptor comes from a human donor in a cohort sampled during active or convalescent COVID-19. DNA of the CDR3: TGTGCCAGCAGCCCCCCCGGGGGGTCTGGAAACACCATATATTTT. Protein: CASSPPGGSGNTIYF.